These 18 T cell receptor beta chains were all obtained from the same sample, sequenced in a study of blood T cell repertoires in COVID-19 (dated by TCRdb to the early 2020s). Library preparation employed the immunoSEQ multiplex PCR assay. In its TCRdb copy, this immuneACCESS table keeps in-frame sequences only and misses some clones. Where compared with another copy, unresolved V genes explain less than half of these, and the others have no known cause. Present in this sample are about 150,000 clones, 80% to 90% of which were seen just once. The ten most abundant clones make up approximately 3% of the sample. The sample taken for sequencing was peripheral blood. The receptors derive from a woman aged 55-70 years with active COVID-19.

This chain joins TRBV6-2 or TRBV6-3 and TRBJ2-3; tentative D call: TRBD2 (6 bases). This CDR3 spans 16 amino acids. Germline CDR1 reads MNHEY; CDR2 reads SVGEGT. V lost 0 bases, J lost 10 bases, and 20 bases lay in between. The CDR3 loop reads CASSYSAGISLGAQYF. Written as DNA, the CDR3 is TGTGCCAGCAGTTACTCAGCGGGCATATCCCTTGGGGCGCAGTATTTT.

The V and J genes are TRBV29-1 and TRBJ1-5; the D is unclear. This CDR3 comprises 13 residues. Germline V gene lookup returns CDR1 SQVTM and CDR2 ANQGSEA. V shed 6 bases and J shed 0 bases, with 9 bases lying between them. CDR3 sequence: CSVGEHSNQPQHF. CDR3 nucleotide sequence: TGCAGCGTAGGAGAACATAGCAATCAGCCCCAGCATTTT.

This rearrangement joins TRBV5-1 to TRBJ2-1, with TRBD1 matching 9 bases. Per the germline V gene, CDR1 is SGHRS and CDR2 is YFSETQ. The V and J ends lost 0 bases and 2 bases, in that order; junction bases with no gene match: 3. The CDR3 contains 16 residues. DNA for the CDR3: TGCGCCAGCAGCTTGGCCGGGACAGGGCCCTACAATGAGCAGTTCTTC. Amino acids: CASSLAGTGPYNEQFF.

The chain employs TRBV7-2 and TRBJ2-1; 10 nucleotides agree with TRBD2. Germline CDR1 reads SGHTA; CDR2 reads FQGNSA. V gave up 1 base and J gave up 9 bases; unmatched junction bases: 9. This CDR3 is built from 16 residues. The CDR3 reads CASSLGSGRAHGEQFF. The DNA of the CDR3 is TGTGCCAGCAGCTTAGGGAGCGGGAGGGCCCACGGTGAGCAGTTCTTC. Full variable domain (rest looked up from reference TRBV7-2 and TRBJ2-1): GAGVSQSPSNKVTEKGKDVELRCDPISGHTALYWYRQSLGQGLEFLIYFQGNSAPDKSGLPSDRFSAERTGGSVSTLTIQRTQQEDSAVYLCASSLGSGRAHGEQFFGPGTRLTVL.

This clone was recorded once. The V call is TRBV9, the J call TRBJ2-2; 11 bases agree with TRBD2. After removal of 5 bases from V and 0 bases from J, the junction contained 6 bases not matched to a gene. This CDR3 is built from 17 residues. CDR1 and CDR2 (germline): SGDLS, YYNGEE. The CDR3 loop is CASSLAGGASNTGELFF. In nucleotides, the CDR3 is TGTGCCAGCAGTCTAGCGGGGGGTGCTTCGAACACCGGGGAGCTGTTTTTT.

The chain recombines TRBV7-9 with TRBJ2-3; D possibly corresponds to TRBD1 (6 bases). The V gene's germline CDR1 is SEHNR and CDR2 FQNEAQ (reference sequence). With 4 bases removed from V and 3 bases from J, the gap between germline ends came to 17 bases. The CDR3 contains 16 residues. CDR3 protein: CASSSRGSQGTDTQYF. DNA of the CDR3: TGTGCCAGCAGCTCTAGGGGCTCGCAGGGGACAGATACGCAGTATTTT.

The chain employs TRBV5-6 and TRBJ2-1, with 7 bases identical to TRBD1. With 3 bases clipped from V and 4 bases from J, the junction kept 7 bases outside the gene matches. CDR1 is SGHDT and CDR2 is YYEEEE in the germline V gene. This CDR3 region has 15 residues. The CDR3 sequence: CASSSPGGHYNEQFF. DNA of the CDR3: TGTGCCAGCAGCTCCCCAGGGGGACATTACAATGAGCAGTTCTTC. The entire variable domain, with the rest obtained from reference TRBV5-6 and TRBJ2-1, is as follows: DAGVTQSPTHLIKTRGQQVTLRCSPKSGHDTVSWYQQALGQGPQFIFQYYEEEERQRGNFPDRFSGHQFPNYSSELNVNALLLGDSALYLCASSSPGGHYNEQFFGPGTRLTVL.

The rearrangement joins TRBV5-1 to TRBJ2-1; TRBD1 might be the D (6 bases). The CDR3 has 15 amino acids. The germline V gene has CDR1 SGHRS and CDR2 YFSETQ. V lost 1 base, J lost 5 bases, and 13 bases lay in between. Here the CDR3 reads CASSLSGQINNEQFF. The CDR3 bases are TGCGCCAGCAGCTTGAGTGGACAGATTAACAATGAGCAGTTCTTC.

This chain connects TRBV6-1 to TRBJ2-1; 7 bases are a match to TRBD2. CDR3 length equals 13 residues. The germline V gene has CDR1 MNHNS and CDR2 SASEGT. The V segment lost 5 bases and the J segment 7 bases; nucleotides outside the gene matches: 5. CDR3 nucleotides: TGTGCCAGCAGTAGCGGGAATCTAAATGAGCAGTTCTTC. Translating gives CASSSGNLNEQFF.

The chain uses TRBV6-5 and TRBJ2-2; 7 nucleotides match TRBD1. J gave up 2 bases and V 6 bases, and 6 bases lay outside the gene matches. Germline CDR1 is MNHEY and CDR2 is SVGAGI. The CDR3 runs to 15 residues. The CDR3 DNA follows: TGTGCCAGCAGAAGGGACAGTATAAACACCGGGGAGCTGTTTTTT. Translated: CASRRDSINTGELFF.

The chain carries TRBV28 and TRBJ1-6; a weak D match, TRBD1 (6 bases). Trimming took off 7 bases at V and 6 bases at J, with 16 bases between the two ends. Per germline, CDR1 MDHEN and CDR2 SYDVKM. The CDR3 length is 15 residues. CDR3 region: CASTLQQGPNSPLHF. The CDR3 nucleotides are TGTGCCAGCACCCTCCAACAGGGCCCTAATTCACCCCTCCACTTT.

Comments on this clone: One end of the junction does not line up with germline, which may come from a read error. The chain is built from TRBV6-4 and TRBJ1-5; TRBD1 aligns across 7 bases. In germline, CDR1 is MRHNA, CDR2 SNTAGT. This CDR3 comprises 13 residues. The CDR3 sequence is CASSDFQGEPQHF. In DNA form, the CDR3 reads TGTGCCAGCAGCGACTTCCAGGGGGAGCCCCAGCATTTT.

CDR3 loop: CASSQGYSNQPQHF. DNA for the CDR3: TGTGCCAGCTCACAGGGGTATAGCAATCAGCCCCAGCATTTT. The V gene is TRBV18, the J gene TRBJ1-5; tentatively, D is TRBD1 (5 bases). This CDR3 contains 14 residues. V gave up 4 bases and J gave up 0 bases, with 7 bases separating them. In germline, CDR1 is KGHSH, CDR2 LQKENI.

A single count supports this clone. This chain uses TRBV2 with TRBJ2-3; TRBD2 agrees at 13 bases. The CDR3 has 21 amino acids. Trimming removed 6 bases from V and 1 base from J; junction bases left unmatched: 19. Germline CDR1 reads SNHLY; CDR2 reads FYNNEI. The DNA for the CDR3 is TGTGCCAGCAGGTTCCGGTTGGGTACTAGCGGGAGGGTCCCGGGCACAGATACGCAGTATTTT. Amino acid sequence: CASRFRLGTSGRVPGTDTQYF. The complete variable domain, with remaining parts taken from reference TRBV2 and TRBJ2-3, reads EPEVTQTPSHQVTQMGQEVILRCVPISNHLYFYWYRQILGQKVEFLVSFYNNEISEKSEIFDDQFSVERPDGSNFTLKIRSTKLEDSAMYFCASRFRLGTSGRVPGTDTQYFGPGTRLTVL.

A single count supports this clone. The chain uses TRBV10-3 and TRBJ2-7; tentatively, D is TRBD1 (6 bases). CDR1 and CDR2 (germline): ENHRY, SYGVKD. V was shortened by 8 bases and J by 6 bases, with 23 bases between the two germline ends. The CDR3 length is 15 residues. CDR3 protein: CAIRHRAFENPEQYF. CDR3 DNA sequence: TGTGCCATCCGCCACAGGGCCTTTGAAAACCCCGAGCAGTACTTC.

V and J are TRBV6-4 and TRBJ2-5, with 7 bases aligning to TRBD1. With 10 bases clipped from V and 2 bases from J, the junction kept 1 base outside the gene matches. The CDR3 spans 11 residues. Germline lookup yields CDR1 MRHNA and CDR2 SNTAGT. CDR3 loop: CAKTGQETQYF. As DNA, the CDR3 is TGTGCCAAGACAGGGCAAGAGACCCAGTACTTC.

This chain connects TRBV6-2 or TRBV6-3 to TRBJ1-5; 10 bases agree with TRBD1. This CDR3 spans 18 amino acids. V dropped 4 bases and J dropped 0; count of bases not matched to a gene: 9. CDR1 and CDR2 from the germline V gene are MNHEY and SVGEGT. In DNA, the CDR3 is TGTGCCAGCAGTTTCTACCGGGACAGGGGCTATAGCAATCAGCCCCAGCATTTT. It is translated as CASSFYRDRGYSNQPQHF.

The CDR3 spells CAISELAGNIQYF. CDR3 nucleotides: TGTGCCATCAGTGAGCTAGCGGGGAACATTCAGTACTTC. V gene TRBV10-3 combines with J gene TRBJ2-4; 9 positions agree with TRBD2. CDR1 is ENHRY, CDR2 SYGVKD, per germline. The CDR3 spans 13 residues. J was trimmed by 7 bases and V by 2 bases; bases with no gene match: 0.